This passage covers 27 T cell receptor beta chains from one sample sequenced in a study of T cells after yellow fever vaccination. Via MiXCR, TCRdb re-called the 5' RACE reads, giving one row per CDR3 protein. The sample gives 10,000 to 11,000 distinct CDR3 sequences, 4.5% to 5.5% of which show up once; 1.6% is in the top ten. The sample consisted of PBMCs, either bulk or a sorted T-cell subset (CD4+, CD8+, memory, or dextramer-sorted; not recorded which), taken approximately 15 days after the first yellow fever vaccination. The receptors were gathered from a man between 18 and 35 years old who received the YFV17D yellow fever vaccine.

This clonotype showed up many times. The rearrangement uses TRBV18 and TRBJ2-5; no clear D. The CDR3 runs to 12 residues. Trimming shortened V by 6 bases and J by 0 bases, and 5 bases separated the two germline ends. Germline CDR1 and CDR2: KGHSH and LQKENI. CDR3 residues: CASSPYQETQYF. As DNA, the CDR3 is TGTGCCAGCTCTCCGTACCAAGAGACCCAGTACTTC.

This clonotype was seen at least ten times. The CDR3 loop is CASINRASLNEQFF. The CDR3 DNA reads TGTGCCAGCATTAACCGGGCTAGCCTTAATGAGCAGTTCTTC. The chain combines TRBV5-4 with TRBJ2-1; possible D gene TRBD2, 5 bases. Germline CDR1 and CDR2: SGHNT and YYREEE (reference sequence). V shed 6 bases and J shed 7 bases, with 17 bases lying between them. The CDR3 covers 14 residues.

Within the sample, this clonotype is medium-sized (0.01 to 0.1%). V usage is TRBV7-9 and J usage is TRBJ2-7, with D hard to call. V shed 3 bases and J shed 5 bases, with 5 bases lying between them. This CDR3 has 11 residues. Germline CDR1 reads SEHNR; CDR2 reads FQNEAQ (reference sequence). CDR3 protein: CASSFLDEQYF. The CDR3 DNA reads TGTGCCAGCAGCTTCTTGGACGAGCAGTACTTC.

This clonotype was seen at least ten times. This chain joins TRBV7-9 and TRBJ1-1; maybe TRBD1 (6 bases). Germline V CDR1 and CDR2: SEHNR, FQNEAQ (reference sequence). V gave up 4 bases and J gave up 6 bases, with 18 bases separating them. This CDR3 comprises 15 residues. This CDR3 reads CASSSQGSVVAEAFF. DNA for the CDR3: TGTGCCAGCAGCTCCCAGGGGAGTGTAGTAGCTGAAGCTTTCTTT.

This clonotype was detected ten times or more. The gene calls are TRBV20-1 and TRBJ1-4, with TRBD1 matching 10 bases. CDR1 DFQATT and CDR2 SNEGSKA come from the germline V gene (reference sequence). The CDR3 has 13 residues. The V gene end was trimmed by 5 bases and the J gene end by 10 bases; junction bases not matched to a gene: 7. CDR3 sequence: CSAWDRGLGKLFF. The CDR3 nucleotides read TGCAGTGCTTGGGACAGGGGCCTGGGAAAACTGTTTTTT.

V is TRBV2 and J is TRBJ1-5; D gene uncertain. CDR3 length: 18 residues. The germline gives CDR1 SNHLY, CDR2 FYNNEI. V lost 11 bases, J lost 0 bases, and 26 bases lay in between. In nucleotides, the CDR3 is TGTGCCTTCAGTCTCGCGGGTGAACTTCTCTATAGCAATCAGCCCCAGCATTTT. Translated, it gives CAFSLAGELLYSNQPQHF.

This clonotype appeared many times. CDR3 loop: CASKTGDANYGYTF. The CDR3 DNA reads TGTGCCAGCAAAACAGGGGACGCTAACTATGGCTACACCTTC. The gene calls are TRBV7-2 and TRBJ1-2, with TRBD1 matching over 7 bases. Germline values: CDR1 SGHTA, CDR2 FQGNSA. V was pared by 7 bases and J by 0 bases, with 5 bases of the junction left unmatched. The CDR3 has 14 amino acids.

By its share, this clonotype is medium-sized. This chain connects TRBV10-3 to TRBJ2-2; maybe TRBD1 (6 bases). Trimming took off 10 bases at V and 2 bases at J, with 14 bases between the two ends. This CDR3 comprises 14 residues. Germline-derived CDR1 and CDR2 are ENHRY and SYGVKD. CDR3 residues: CANAQGPNTGELFF. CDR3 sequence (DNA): TGTGCCAACGCGCAGGGGCCAAACACCGGGGAGCTGTTTTTT.

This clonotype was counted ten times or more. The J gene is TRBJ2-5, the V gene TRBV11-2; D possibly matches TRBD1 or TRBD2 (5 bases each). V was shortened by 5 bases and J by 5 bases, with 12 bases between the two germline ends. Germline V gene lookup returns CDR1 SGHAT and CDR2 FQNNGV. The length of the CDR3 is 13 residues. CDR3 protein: CASSRGARETQYF. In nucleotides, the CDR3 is TGTGCCAGCAGCCGAGGGGCTAGGGAGACCCAGTACTTC.

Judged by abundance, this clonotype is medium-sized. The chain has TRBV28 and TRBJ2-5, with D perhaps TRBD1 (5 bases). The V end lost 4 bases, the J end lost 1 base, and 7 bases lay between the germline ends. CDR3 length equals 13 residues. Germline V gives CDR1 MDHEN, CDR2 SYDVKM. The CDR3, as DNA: TGTGCCAGCAGTTCAGGGTCCCAAGAGACCCAGTACTTC. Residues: CASSSGSQETQYF.

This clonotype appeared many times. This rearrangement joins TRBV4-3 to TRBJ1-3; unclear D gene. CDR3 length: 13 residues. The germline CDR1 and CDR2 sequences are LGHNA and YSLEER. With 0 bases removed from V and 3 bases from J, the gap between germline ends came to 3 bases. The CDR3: CASSQDRGNTIYF. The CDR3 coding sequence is TGCGCCAGCAGCCAAGACCGTGGAAACACCATATATTTT.

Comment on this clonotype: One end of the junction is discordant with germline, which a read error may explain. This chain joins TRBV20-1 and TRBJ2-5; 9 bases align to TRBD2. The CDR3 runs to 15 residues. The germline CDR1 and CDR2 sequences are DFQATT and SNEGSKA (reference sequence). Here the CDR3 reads CIAFPRGGASETQYF. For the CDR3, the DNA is TGCATTGCTTTTCCTCGCGGGGGGGCCTCTGAGACCCAGTACTTC.

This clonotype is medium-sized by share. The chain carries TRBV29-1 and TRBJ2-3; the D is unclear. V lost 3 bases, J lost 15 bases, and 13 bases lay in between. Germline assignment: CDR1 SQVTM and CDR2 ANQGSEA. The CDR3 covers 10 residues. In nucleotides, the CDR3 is TGCAGCGTTGAGTTCCCGACCACTTATTTT. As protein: CSVEFPTTYF.

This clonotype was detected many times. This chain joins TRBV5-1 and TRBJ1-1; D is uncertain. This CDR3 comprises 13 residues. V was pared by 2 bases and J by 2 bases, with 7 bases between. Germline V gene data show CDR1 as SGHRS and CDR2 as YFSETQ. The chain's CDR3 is CASSFEHNTEAFF. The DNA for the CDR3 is TGCGCCAGCAGCTTTGAGCACAACACTGAAGCTTTCTTT. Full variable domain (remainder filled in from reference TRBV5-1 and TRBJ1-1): KAGVTQTPRYLIKTRGQQVTLSCSPISGHRSVSWYQQTPGQGLQFLFEYFSETQRNKGNFPGRFSGRQFSNSRSEMNVSTLELGDSALYLCASSFEHNTEAFFGQGTRLTVV.

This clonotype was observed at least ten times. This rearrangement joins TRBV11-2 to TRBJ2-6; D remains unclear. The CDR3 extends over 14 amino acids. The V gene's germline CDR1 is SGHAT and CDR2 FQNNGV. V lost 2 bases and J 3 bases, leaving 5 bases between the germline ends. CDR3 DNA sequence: TGTGCCAGCAGCTTATCCTTTGGGGCCAACGTCCTGACTTTC. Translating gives CASSLSFGANVLTF.

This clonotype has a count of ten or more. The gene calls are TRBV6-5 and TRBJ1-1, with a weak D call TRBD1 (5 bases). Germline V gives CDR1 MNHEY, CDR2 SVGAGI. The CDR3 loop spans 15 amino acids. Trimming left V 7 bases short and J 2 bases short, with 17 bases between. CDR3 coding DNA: TGTGCCAGCAAAGCAGTTGGGGGGGTAAACACTGAAGCTTTCTTT. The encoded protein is CASKAVGGVNTEAFF.

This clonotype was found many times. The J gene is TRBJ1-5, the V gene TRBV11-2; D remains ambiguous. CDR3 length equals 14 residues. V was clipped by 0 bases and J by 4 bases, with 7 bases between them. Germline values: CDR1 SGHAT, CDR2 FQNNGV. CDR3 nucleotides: TGTGCCAGCAGCTTAGATGGCGGGAATCAGCCCCAGCATTTT. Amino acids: CASSLDGGNQPQHF.

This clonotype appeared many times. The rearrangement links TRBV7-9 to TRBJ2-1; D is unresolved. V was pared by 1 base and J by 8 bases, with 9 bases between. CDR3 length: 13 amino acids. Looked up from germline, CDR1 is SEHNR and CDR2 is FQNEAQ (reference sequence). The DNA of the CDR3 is TGTGCCAGCAGCTTAGTAGGGCCGGATGAGCAGTTCTTC. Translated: CASSLVGPDEQFF.

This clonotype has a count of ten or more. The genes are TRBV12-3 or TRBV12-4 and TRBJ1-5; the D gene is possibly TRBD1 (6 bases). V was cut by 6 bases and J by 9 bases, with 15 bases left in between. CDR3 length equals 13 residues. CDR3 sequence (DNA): TGTGCCAGCAGACTACAGGGTTTGCCGCCCCAGCATTTT. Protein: CASRLQGLPPQHF.

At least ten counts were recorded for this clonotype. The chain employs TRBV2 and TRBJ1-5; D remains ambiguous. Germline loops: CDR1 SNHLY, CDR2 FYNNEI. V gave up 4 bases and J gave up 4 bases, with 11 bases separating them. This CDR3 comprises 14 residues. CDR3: CASSAQSMNQPQHF. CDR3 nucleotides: TGTGCCAGCAGTGCCCAGAGTATGAATCAGCCCCAGCATTTT. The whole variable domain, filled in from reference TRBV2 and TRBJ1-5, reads EPEVTQTPSHQVTQMGQEVILRCVPISNHLYFYWYRQILGQKVEFLVSFYNNEISEKSEIFDDQFSVERPDGSNFTLKIRSTKLEDSAMYFCASSAQSMNQPQHFGDGTRLSIL.

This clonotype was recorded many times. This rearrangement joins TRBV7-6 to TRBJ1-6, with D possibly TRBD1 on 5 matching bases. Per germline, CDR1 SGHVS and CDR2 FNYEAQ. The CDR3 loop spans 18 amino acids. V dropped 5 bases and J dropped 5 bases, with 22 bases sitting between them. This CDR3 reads CASSQNPQGAGDNSPLHF. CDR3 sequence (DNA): TGTGCCAGCAGCCAAAATCCGCAGGGAGCTGGCGATAATTCACCCCTCCACTTT. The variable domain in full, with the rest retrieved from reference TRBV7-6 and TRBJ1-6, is GAGVSQSPRYKVTKRGQDVALRCDPISGHVSLYWYRQALGQGPEFLTYFNYEAQQDKSGLPNDRFSAERPEGSISTLTIQRTEQRDSAMYRCASSQNPQGAGDNSPLHFGNGTRLTVT.

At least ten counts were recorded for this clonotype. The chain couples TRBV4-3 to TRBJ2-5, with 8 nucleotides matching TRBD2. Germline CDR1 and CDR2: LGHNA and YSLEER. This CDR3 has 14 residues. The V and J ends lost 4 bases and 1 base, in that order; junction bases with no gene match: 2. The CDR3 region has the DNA TGCGCCAGCAGCCTTCGGGGGGGCCAAGAGACCCAGTACTTC. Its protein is CASSLRGGQETQYF.

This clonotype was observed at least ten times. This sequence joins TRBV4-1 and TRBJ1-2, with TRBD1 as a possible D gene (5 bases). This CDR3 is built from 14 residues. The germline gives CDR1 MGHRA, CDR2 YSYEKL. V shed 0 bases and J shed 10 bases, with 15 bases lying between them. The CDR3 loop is CASSQDLTVSLYTF. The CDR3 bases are TGCGCCAGCAGCCAAGATCTGACAGTCAGTCTCTACACCTTC.

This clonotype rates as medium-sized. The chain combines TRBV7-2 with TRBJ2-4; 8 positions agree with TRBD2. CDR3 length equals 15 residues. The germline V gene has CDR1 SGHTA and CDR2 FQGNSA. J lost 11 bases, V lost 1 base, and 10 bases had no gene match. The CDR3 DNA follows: TGTGCCAGCAGCTTAGAGGGACTAGTTTCCCACCTTCAGTACTTC. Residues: CASSLEGLVSHLQYF.

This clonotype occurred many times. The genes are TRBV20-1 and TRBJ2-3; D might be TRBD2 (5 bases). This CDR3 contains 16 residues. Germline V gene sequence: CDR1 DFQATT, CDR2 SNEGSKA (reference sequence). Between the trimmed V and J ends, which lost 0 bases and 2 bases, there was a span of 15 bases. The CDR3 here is CSARDFLASSTDTQYF. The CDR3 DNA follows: TGCAGTGCTAGAGACTTCCTAGCTTCGTCCACAGATACGCAGTATTTT.

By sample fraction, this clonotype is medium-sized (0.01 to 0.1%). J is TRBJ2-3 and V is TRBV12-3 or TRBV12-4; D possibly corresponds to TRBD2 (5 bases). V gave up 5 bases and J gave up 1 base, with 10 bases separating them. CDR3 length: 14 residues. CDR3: CASSEGGGTDTQYF. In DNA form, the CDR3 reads TGTGCCAGCAGTGAGGGTGGTGGCACAGATACGCAGTATTTT.

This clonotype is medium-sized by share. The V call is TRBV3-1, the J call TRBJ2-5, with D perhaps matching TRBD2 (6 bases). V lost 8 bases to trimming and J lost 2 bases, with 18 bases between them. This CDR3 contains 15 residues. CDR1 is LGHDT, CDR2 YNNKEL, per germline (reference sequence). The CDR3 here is CASGRVGGTQETQYF. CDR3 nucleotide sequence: TGTGCCAGCGGTCGGGTAGGCGGGACTCAAGAGACCCAGTACTTC.